This T cell receptor beta chain was recovered during a study of shared clonotypes between healthy human individuals. In the study overall: CD4 naive cells filled three plates per donor, CD4 memory three, CD8 naive two and CD8 memory one. Study-wide points: Clonotype sharing among donors likely depends on sequencing depth.

Here immunoSEQ multiplex PCR was the method, and the copy in TCRdb shows in-frame clones only, minus some. Here the sample spans approximately 2.5 million clones, 90% to 95% being singletons. A note on this clone: Antigen specificity is unknown.

This CDR3 is 15 amino acids long. In germline, CDR1 is SGHTA, CDR2 FQGTGA. V was clipped by 5 bases and J by 9 bases; unmatched bases: 9. Sequencing was performed on naive CD4+ T cells sorted from blood. Subset described: CD45RA+ positively selected. The chain combines TRBV7-3 with TRBJ2-1, with 11 bases matching TRBD2. The receptor was derived from a man aged 18 to 29 in good health. The CDR3 nucleotides are TGTGCCAGCAGCCAAGGGCTAGCGGGGGGTACTGAGCAGTTCTTC. Its protein is CASSQGLAGGTEQFF.